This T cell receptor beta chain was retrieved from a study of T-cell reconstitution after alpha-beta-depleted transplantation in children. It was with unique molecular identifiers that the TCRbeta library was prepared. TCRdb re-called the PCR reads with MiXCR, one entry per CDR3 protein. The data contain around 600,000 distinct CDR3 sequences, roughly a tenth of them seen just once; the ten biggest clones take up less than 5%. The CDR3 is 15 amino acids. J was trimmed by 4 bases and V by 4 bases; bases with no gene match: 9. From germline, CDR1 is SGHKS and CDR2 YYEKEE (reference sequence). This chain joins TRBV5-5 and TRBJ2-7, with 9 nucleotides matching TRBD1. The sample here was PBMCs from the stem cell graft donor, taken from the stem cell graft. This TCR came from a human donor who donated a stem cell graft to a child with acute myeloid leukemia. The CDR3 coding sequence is TGTGCCAGCAGCCCAGGACAGGGGCCGGGGTACGAGCAGTACTTC. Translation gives CASSPGQGPGYEQYF.